The sequence of this T cell receptor (beta chain) was determined in a study of cytomegalovirus exposure and HLA in healthy donors. PCR primers comprised 60 Vbeta and 13 Jbeta primers. Sequencing used immunoSEQ multiplex PCR; TCRdb keeps in-frame clones, though not all of them. This table holds about 120,000 clones, roughly 80% found once. The junction had 3 bases not matched to a gene; V was cut back by 4 bases and J by 3 bases. Germline V gene data show CDR1 as SGHDT and CDR2 as YYEEEE. CDR3 length: 15 residues. Overall study findings and caveats: Later analysis showed most CMV-associated TCR beta chains appearing HLA-restricted. Sequencing depth roughly uniform across donors was assumed in presence/absence analyses.

Worth noting for this clone: Antigen specificity is unknown.

Sequencing input: PBMCs. This chain joins TRBV5-6 and TRBJ1-3; TRBD1 aligns across 11 bases. This TCR was sampled from a young woman in good health and CMV-seronegative. The CDR3 sequence: CASSEDRGLGNTIYF. In DNA form, the CDR3 reads TGTGCCAGCAGCGAGGACAGGGGGCTTGGAAACACCATATATTTT.